These T cell receptor beta chains were read from a single sample in a study of blood T cell repertoires in COVID-19. Produced via immunoSEQ multiplex PCR; TCRdb's table is partial and in-frame only. Here the sample spans about 230,000 clones, around 78% being singletons. Sequencing was carried out using peripheral blood. All receptors derive from a woman in her 70s with active or convalescent COVID-19. Each CDR3 is given with its conserved first and last residue. D genes are given only for firm matches. Rows give clone size only sometimes, using once, few, many, or a class for an expanded clone.

>-|TRBJ1-5|-|TRBV19
CASSMVSGNQPQHF
TGTGCCAGTAGTATGGTCTCCGGTAACCAGCCCCAGCATTTT
>TRBD1|TRBJ1-2|few|TRBV5-4
CASRHTGQGARGYTF
TGTGCCAGCAGACATACCGGACAGGGGGCACGTGGCTACACCTTC
>-|TRBJ2-3|-|TRBV7-2
CASSPIGHAGGHGTDTQYF
TGTGCCAGCAGCCCCATTGGGCACGCAGGCGGGCATGGCACAGATACGCAGTATTTT
>-|TRBJ2-2|-|TRBV4-1
CASSQDETFTGELFF
TGCGCCAGCAGCCAAGATGAGACTTTCACCGGGGAGCTGTTTTTT
>TRBD1|TRBJ1-1|-|TRBV29-1
CSGGQGNTEAFF
TGCAGCGGGGGACAGGGGAACACTGAAGCTTTCTTT
>TRBD1|TRBJ1-1|-|TRBV9
CASSGGLNTEAFF
TGTGCCAGCTCAGGGGGTTTGAACACTGAAGCTTTCTTT
>-|TRBJ1-3|-|TRBV9
CASSSRTVGNTIYF
TGTGCCAGCAGCTCACGGACAGTCGGAAACACCATATATTTT
>TRBD2|TRBJ2-7|-|TRBV7-9
CASSPPGGISYEQYF
TGTGCCAGCAGCCCCCCGGGGGGGATCAGCTACGAGCAGTACTTC
>-|TRBJ2-5|-|TRBV21-1
CASSKVGHMGAETQYF
TGTGCCAGCAGCAAAGTGGGGCACATGGGTGCAGAGACCCAGTACTTC
>-|TRBJ1-3|few|TRBV7-6
CASSPGITGLGGPGNTIYF
TGTGCCAGCAGCCCCGGAATTACAGGGTTGGGTGGTCCTGGAAACACCATATATTTT
>TRBD1|TRBJ2-7|-|TRBV4-1
CASSQGTGYYEQYF
TGCGCCAGCAGCCAAGGGACAGGGTACTACGAGCAGTACTTC
>TRBD2|TRBJ2-7|-|TRBV5-4
CASSGGGGLTYEQYF
TGTGCCAGCAGCGGGGGCGGGGGGCTGACCTACGAGCAGTACTTC
>-|TRBJ2-1|-|TRBV3-1/TRBV3-2
CASSQGGGNRGEQFF
TGTGCCAGCAGCCAAGGCGGAGGAAACCGGGGGGAGCAGTTCTTC
>-|TRBJ1-2|-|TRBV7-2
CASSSNLIYYGYTF
TGTGCCAGCAGCTCAAACCTAATATACTATGGCTACACCTTC
>TRBD2|TRBJ2-3|-|TRBV15
CATSARGRASTDTQYF
TGTGCCACCAGCGCCCGCGGGAGGGCTAGCACAGATACGCAGTATTTT
>-|TRBJ1-2|-|TRBV12-3/TRBV12-4
CASSLFRESSF
TGTGCCAGCAGTTTATTTAGGGAGAGTAGCTTC
>-|TRBJ1-6|few|TRBV5-1
CASSLAAAGINSPLHF
TGCGCCAGCAGCTTGGCCGCTGCAGGGATTAATTCACCCCTCCACTTT
>TRBD1|TRBJ2-1|-|TRBV7-9
CASSKQGASYNEQFF
TGTGCCAGCAGCAAACAGGGGGCCTCCTACAATGAGCAGTTCTTC
>TRBD1|TRBJ2-7|-|TRBV30
CAWSSLSSGTGSYEQYF
TGTGCCTGGAGCTCCCTCTCCTCCGGGACAGGGTCCTACGAGCAGTACTTC
>-|TRBJ1-2|few|TRBV7-9
CASSVYSSANYGYTF
TGTGCCAGCAGCGTGTACAGCTCAGCTAACTATGGCTACACCTTC
>TRBD1|TRBJ1-5|-|TRBV15
CATSSNRGLQPQHF
TGTGCCACCAGCAGCAACAGGGGACTTCAGCCCCAGCATTTT
>TRBD1|TRBJ1-1|-|TRBV12-5
CASGPDRGLEAFF
TGTGCTAGTGGTCCCGACAGGGGGCTGGAAGCTTTCTTT
>TRBD2|TRBJ2-5|once|TRBV7-7
CASSLGLAGQETQYF
TGTGCTAGCAGCTTAGGACTAGCGGGCCAAGAGACCCAGTACTTC
>TRBD2|TRBJ2-5|-|TRBV28
CASSLGGAHQETQYF
TGTGCCAGCAGTTTGGGAGGGGCCCATCAAGAGACCCAGTACTTC
>-|TRBJ1-4|-|TRBV19
CASRGSRSGTEKLFF
TGTGCCAGTAGGGGCAGCCGCTCGGGGACAGAAAAACTGTTTTTT
>-|TRBJ2-1|-|TRBV7-9
CASDSPFLFSSYNEQFF
TGTGCCAGCGACTCGCCCTTCTTGTTTAGCTCCTACAATGAGCAGTTCTTC
>-|TRBJ2-1|once|TRBV6-6
CASKFSSYNEQFF
TGTGCCAGTAAGTTCAGCTCCTACAATGAGCAGTTCTTC
>-|TRBJ2-1|-|TRBV18
CASSPDKGSYNEQFF
TGTGCCAGCTCGCCGGACAAAGGCTCCTACAATGAGCAGTTCTTC
>-|TRBJ1-4|-|TRBV7-9
CASSPHRTPNEKLFF
TGTGCCAGCAGCCCCCACAGGACCCCAAATGAAAAACTGTTTTTT
>TRBD1|TRBJ2-2|-|TRBV18
CASSQSGTANTGELFF
TGTGCCAGCTCACAATCAGGGACAGCGAACACCGGGGAGCTGTTTTTT
>-|TRBJ2-1|-|TRBV29-1
CSVGGSGNEQFF
TGCAGCGTTGGCGGTAGTGGCAATGAGCAGTTCTTC
>TRBD1|TRBJ1-1|-|TRBV3-1/TRBV3-2
CASSKQGFEAFF
TGTGCCAGCAGCAAACAGGGGTTTGAAGCTTTCTTT
>TRBD2|TRBJ2-7|once|TRBV29-1
CSVEFSGRAKDEQYF
TGCAGCGTTGAGTTTAGCGGGAGGGCCAAGGACGAGCAGTACTTC
>TRBD2|TRBJ2-2|once|TRBV7-2
CASSLAQRGGTGELFF
TGTGCCAGCAGCTTAGCTCAGCGGGGGGGAACCGGGGAGCTGTTTTTT
>TRBD2|TRBJ2-1|-|TRBV29-1
CSVSRLADEQFF
TGCAGCGTATCCCGACTAGCCGATGAGCAGTTCTTC
>-|TRBJ2-7|-|TRBV5-1
CASSSSGLTLALEQYF
TGCGCCAGCAGCTCGTCGGGACTTACGTTGGCCCTCGAGCAGTACTTC